This T cell receptor (beta chain) was observed in a study of blood T cell repertoires in COVID-19. The wider study: Spain, Italy and the United States supplied samples that represented acute and convalescent COVID-19. From T cells, B-cell-depleted T cells, or PBMCs came the material, which was cDNA or gDNA.

Authors' methods: Reference gene primer amplification in the assay estimated nucleated cell counts. TCRdb's copy holds only in-frame clones and misses some; the assay was immunoSEQ multiplex PCR. V and J calls and clone size are as listed in that table; D and trimming were resolved from the DNA. The table lists 97,000 or so clones, around four fifths of them singletons, with about 9.3% in the top ten. This clone was recorded a few times. The TCR comes from a man between 60 and 75 years old with active or convalescent COVID-19. Sequencing used peripheral blood.

The CDR3 here is CASRTSTDTGELFF. Here the CDR3 DNA reads TGTGCCAGCAGGACTAGCACGGACACCGGGGAGCTGTTTTTT. This sequence joins TRBV9 and TRBJ2-2, with TRBD2 identical over 7 bases. V lost 5 bases and J lost 3; bases outside the gene matches: 4. Germline V lookup: CDR1 SGDLS, CDR2 YYNGEE. The CDR3 is 14 amino acids.